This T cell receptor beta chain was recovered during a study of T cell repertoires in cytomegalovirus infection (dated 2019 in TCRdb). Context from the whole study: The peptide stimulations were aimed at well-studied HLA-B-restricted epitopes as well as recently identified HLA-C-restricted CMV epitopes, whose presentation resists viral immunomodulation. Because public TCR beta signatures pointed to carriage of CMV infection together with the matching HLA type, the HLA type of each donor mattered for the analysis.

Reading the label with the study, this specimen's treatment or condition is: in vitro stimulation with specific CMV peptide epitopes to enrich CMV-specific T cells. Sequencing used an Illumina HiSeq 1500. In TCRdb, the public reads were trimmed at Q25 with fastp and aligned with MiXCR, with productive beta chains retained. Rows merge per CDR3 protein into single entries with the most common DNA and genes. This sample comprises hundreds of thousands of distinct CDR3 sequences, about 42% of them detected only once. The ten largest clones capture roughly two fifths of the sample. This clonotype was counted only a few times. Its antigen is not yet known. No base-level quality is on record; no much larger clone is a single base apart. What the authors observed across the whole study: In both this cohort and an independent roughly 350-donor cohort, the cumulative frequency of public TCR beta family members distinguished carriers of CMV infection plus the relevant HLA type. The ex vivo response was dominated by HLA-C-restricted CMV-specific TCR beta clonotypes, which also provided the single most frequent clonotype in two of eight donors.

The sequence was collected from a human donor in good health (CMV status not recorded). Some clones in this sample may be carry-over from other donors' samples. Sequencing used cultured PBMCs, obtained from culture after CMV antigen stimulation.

The nucleotide sequence reads as follows: TGTGCCAGCAGAGGGGACACTTCCTACGAGCAGTACTTC. It translates to CASRGDTSYEQYF. The V gene is TRBV12-3 or TRBV12-4 and the J gene is TRBJ2-7; TRBD1 could be the D gene, as 6 bases match. The CDR3 measures 13 amino acids from cysteine to phenylalanine. Here the CDR3 DNA is all that survives: 39 bases in frame from base 1. V lost 6 bases and J lost 1 base; the stretch between them is 10 bases long.